The present entry profiles one T cell receptor beta chain with its context. This specimen comes from a study of T-cell reconstitution after alpha-beta-depleted transplantation in children. During its preparation, the TCRbeta library received unique molecular identifiers. TCRdb reanalysed the PCR reads using MiXCR and keeps one entry per CDR3 protein. The sample contains approximately 980,000 distinct CDR3 sequences, about 29% of which appear only once. With V trimmed by 4 bases and J by 2 bases, 5 bases remained unmatched. The CDR3 extends over 17 amino acids. The germline CDR1 and CDR2 sequences are LGHDT and YNNKEL (reference sequence).

The chain recombines TRBV3-1 with TRBJ2-1, with TRBD2 matching 13 bases. This TCR derives from a boy in the first two years of life who had a stem cell transplant for SCID, so the T cells may come from the graft donor. The source material was PBMCs, mostly from graft donor cells, sampled 360 days after TCRalphabeta/CD19-depleted stem cell transplant. The DNA of the CDR3 is TGTGCCAGCAGCCGACGACTAGCGGGGGGAACCTACAATGAGCAGTTCTTC. The encoded protein is CASSRRLAGGTYNEQFF.